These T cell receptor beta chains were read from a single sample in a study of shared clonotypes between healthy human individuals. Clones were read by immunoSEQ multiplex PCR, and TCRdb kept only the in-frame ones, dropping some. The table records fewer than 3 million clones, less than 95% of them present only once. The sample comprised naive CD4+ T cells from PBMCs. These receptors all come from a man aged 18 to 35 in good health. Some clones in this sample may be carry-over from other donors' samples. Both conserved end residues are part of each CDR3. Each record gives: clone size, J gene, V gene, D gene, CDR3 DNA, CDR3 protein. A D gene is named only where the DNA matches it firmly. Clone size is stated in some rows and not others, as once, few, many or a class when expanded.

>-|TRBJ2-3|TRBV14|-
TGTGCCAGCAGCCTAAACCAAGACGGTACGCAGTATTTT
CASSLNQDGTQYF
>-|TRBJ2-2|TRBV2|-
TGTGCCAGCAGTGTAGAACAGGGCGCCGGGGAGCTGTTTTTT
CASSVEQGAGELFF
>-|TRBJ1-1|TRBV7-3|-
TGTGCCAGCAGCTATAGGGCTGGAACTGAAGCTTTCTTT
CASSYRAGTEAFF
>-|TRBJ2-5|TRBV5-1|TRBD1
TGCGCCAGCAGCCCCGGGACAGAAGAGACCCAGTACTTC
CASSPGTEETQYF
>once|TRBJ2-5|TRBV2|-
TGTGCCAGCAGTGCTCGCGGGCCCCACGGGGAGACCCAGTACTTC
CASSARGPHGETQYF
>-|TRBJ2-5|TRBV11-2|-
TGTGCCAGCAGTTCGGAATGGCAAGAGACCCAGTACTTC
CASSSEWQETQYF
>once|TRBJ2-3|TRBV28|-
TGTGCCAGCAGTTCCGGGACCCCCGCTCCCTATACGCAGTATTTT
CASSSGTPAPYTQYF
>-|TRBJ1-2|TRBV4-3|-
TGCGCCAGCAGCCAAGATTCGAGCGGGGTGGGCTATGGCTACACCTTC
CASSQDSSGVGYGYTF
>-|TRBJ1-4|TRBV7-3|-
TGTGCCAGCAGCTTAAGGCAGGGTAATGAAAAACTGTTTTTT
CASSLRQGNEKLFF
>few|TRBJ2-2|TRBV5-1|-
TGCGCCAGCAGCGCGAACACCGGGGAGCTGTTTTTT
CASSANTGELFF
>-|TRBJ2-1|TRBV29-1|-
TGCAGCGTTCCTTTGGTTACTGAGCAGTTCTTC
CSVPLVTEQFF
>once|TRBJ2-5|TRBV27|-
TGTGCCAGCAGCTACTATAATACGGAGACCCAGTACTTC
CASSYYNTETQYF
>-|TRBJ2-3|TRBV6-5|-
TGTGCCAGCAGTTCGTCCGGGGGCACAGATACGCAGTATTTT
CASSSSGGTDTQYF
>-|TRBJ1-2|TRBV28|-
TGTGCCAGCAGTCATCACAACCGGGGGTCTAACTATGGCTACACCTTC
CASSHHNRGSNYGYTF
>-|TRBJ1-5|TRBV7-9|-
TGTGCCAGCAGCTTAGGAGGGGTCAGGGAGCGCAATCAGCCCCAGCATTTT
CASSLGGVRERNQPQHF